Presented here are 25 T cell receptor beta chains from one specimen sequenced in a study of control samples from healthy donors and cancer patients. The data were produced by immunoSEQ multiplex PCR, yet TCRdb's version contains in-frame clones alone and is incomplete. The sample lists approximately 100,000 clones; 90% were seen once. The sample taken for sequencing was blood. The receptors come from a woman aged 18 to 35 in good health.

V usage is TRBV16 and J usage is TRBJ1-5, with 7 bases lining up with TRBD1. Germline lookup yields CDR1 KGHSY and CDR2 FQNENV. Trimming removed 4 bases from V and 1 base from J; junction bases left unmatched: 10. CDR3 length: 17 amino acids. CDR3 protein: CASSPLFDRESNQPQHF. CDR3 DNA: TGTGCCAGCAGCCCCCTGTTTGACAGGGAGAGCAATCAGCCCCAGCATTTT.

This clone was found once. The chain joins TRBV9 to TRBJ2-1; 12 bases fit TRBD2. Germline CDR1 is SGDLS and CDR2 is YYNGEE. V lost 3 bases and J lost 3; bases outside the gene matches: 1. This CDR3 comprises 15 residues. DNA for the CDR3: TGTGCCAGCAGCGCGACTAGCGGGGGCTACAATGAGCAGTTCTTC. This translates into CASSATSGGYNEQFF.

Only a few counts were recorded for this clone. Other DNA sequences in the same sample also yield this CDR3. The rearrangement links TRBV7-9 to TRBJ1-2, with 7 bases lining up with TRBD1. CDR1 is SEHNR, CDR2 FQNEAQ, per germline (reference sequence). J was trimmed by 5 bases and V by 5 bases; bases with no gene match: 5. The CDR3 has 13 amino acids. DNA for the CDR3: TGTGCCAGCAGCGCCCGACAGGGTTATGGCTACACCTTC. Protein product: CASSARQGYGYTF.

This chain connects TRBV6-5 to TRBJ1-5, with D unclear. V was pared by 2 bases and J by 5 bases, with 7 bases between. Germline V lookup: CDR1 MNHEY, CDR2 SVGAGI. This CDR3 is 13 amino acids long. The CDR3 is CASSYSPYQPQHF. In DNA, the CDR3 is TGTGCCAGCAGTTACAGCCCATATCAGCCCCAGCATTTT.

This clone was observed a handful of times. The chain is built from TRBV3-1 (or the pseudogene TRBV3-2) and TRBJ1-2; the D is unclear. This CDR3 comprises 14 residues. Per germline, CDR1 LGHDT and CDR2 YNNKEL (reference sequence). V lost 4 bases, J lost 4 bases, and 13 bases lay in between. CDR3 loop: CASSRAEGGYGYTF. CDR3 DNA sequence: TGTGCCAGCAGCCGGGCTGAGGGCGGCTATGGCTACACCTTC.

The DNA of the CDR3 is TGCGCCAGCAGCAACGGGGGGGCCTACAATGAGCAGTTCTTC. Amino acid sequence: CASSNGGAYNEQFF. The rearrangement joins TRBV5-1 to TRBJ2-1; 8 bases agree with TRBD2. Trimming cost V 4 bases and J 2 bases; bases outside gene matches: 2. Looked up from germline, CDR1 is SGHRS and CDR2 is YFSETQ. The CDR3 runs to 14 residues.

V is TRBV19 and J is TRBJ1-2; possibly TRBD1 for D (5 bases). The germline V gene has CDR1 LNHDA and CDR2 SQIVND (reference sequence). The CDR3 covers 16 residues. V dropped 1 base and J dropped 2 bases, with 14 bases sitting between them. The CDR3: CASSIGTVAGNYGYTF. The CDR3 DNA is TGTGCCAGTAGTATAGGGACCGTGGCAGGGAACTATGGCTACACCTTC.

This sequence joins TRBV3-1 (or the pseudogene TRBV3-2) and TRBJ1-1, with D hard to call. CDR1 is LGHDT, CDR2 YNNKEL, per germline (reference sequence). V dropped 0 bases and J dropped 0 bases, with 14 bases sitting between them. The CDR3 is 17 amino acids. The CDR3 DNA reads TGTGCCAGCAGCCAAGATTACGGCTTCGGGGTGAACACTGAAGCTTTCTTT. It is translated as CASSQDYGFGVNTEAFF.

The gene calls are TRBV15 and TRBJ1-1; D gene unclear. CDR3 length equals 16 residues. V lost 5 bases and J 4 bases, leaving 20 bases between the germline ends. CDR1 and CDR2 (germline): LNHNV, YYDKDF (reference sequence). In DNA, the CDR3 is TGTGCCACCAGCGCAAGTCCCGGGAGAGGTACCACTGAAGCTTTCTTT. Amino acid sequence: CATSASPGRGTTEAFF.

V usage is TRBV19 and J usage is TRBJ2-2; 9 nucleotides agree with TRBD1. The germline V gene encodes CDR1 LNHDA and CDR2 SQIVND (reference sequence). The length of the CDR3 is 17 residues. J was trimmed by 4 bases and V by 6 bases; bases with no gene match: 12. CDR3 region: CASSRQTGGAVTGELFF. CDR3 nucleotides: TGTGCCAGTAGCCGCCAAACAGGGGGCGCGGTCACCGGGGAGCTGTTTTTT.

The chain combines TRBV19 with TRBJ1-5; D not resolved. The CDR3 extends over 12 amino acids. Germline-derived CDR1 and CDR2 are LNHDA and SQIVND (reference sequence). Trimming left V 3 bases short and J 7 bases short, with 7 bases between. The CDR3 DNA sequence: TGTGCCAGTAGTATTGTCAGGCAGCCCCAGCATTTT. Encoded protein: CASSIVRQPQHF.

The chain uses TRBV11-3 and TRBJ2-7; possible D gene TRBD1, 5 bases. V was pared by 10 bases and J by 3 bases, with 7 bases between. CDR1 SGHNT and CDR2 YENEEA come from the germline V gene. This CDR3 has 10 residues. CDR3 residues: CATRVYEQYF. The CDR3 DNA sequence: TGTGCCACCAGGGTCTACGAGCAGTACTTC.

This CDR3 is CAIKGITDTQYF. CDR3 DNA: TGTGCCATCAAGGGGATCACAGATACGCAGTATTTT. The chain uses TRBV10-3 and TRBJ2-3; perhaps TRBD1 as D (5 bases). CDR1 ENHRY and CDR2 SYGVKD come from the germline V gene. The CDR3 has 12 residues. V dropped 7 bases and J dropped 2 bases, with 7 bases sitting between them.

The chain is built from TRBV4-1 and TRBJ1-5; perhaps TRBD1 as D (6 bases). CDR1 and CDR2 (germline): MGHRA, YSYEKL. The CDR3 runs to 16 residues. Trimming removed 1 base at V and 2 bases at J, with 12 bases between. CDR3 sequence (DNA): TGCGCCAGCAGCCAAGCCACAGGGATCGGCAATCAGCCCCAGCATTTT. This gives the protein CASSQATGIGNQPQHF.

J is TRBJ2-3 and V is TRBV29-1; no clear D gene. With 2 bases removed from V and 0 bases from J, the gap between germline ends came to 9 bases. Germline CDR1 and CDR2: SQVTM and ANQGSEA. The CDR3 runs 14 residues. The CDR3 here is CSVEPVISTDTQYF. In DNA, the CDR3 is TGCAGCGTTGAACCCGTTATTAGCACAGATACGCAGTATTTT.

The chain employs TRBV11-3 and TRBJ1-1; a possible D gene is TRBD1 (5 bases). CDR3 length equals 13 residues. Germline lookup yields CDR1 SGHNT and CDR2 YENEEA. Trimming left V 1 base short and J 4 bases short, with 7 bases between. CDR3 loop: CASSLAGTTEAFF. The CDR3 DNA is TGTGCCAGCAGCTTAGCAGGGACCACTGAAGCTTTCTTT. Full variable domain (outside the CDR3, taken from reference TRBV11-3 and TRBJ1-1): EAGVVQSPRYKIIEKKQPVAFWCNPISGHNTLYWYLQNLGQGPELLIRYENEEAVDDSQLPKDRFSAERLKGVDSTLKIQPAELGDSAVYLCASSLAGTTEAFFGQGTRLTVV.

CDR3 coding DNA: TGTGCCAGCAGCCCCGTTGCGGCATTAAACACTGAAGCTTTCTTT. Protein product: CASSPVAALNTEAFF. The chain couples TRBV7-2 to TRBJ1-1, with unresolved D. The germline CDR1 and CDR2 sequences are SGHTA and FQGNSA. V lost 5 bases and J 2 bases, leaving 15 bases between the germline ends. The CDR3 totals 15 residues.

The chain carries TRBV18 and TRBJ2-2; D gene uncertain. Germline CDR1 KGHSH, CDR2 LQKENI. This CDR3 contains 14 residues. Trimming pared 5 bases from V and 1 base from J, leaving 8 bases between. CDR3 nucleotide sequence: TGTGCCAGCTCAGTAACGCAGAACACCGGGGAGCTGTTTTTT. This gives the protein CASSVTQNTGELFF. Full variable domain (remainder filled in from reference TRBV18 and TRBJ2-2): NAGVMQNPRHLVRRRGQEARLRCSPMKGHSHVYWYRQLPEEGLKFMVYLQKENIIDESGMPKERFSAEFPKEGPSILRIQQVVRGDSAAYFCASSVTQNTGELFFGEGSRLTVL.

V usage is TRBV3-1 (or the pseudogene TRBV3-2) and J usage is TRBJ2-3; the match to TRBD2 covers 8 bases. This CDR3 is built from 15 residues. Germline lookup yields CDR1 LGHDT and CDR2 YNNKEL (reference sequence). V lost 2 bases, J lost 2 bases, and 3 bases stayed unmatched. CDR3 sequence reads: CASSQLTSDTDTQYF. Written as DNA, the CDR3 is TGTGCCAGCAGCCAACTGACTAGCGACACAGATACGCAGTATTTT.

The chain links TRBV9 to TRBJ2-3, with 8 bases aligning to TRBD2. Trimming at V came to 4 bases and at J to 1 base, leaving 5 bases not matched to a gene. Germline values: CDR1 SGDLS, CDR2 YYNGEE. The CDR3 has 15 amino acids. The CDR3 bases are TGTGCCAGCAGCCCGCGGGGGGACCGCACAGATACGCAGTATTTT. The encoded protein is CASSPRGDRTDTQYF. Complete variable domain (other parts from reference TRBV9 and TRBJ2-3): DSGVTQTPKHLITATGQRVTLRCSPRSGDLSVYWYQQSLDQGLQFLIQYYNGEERAKGNILERFSAQQFPDLHSELNLSSLELGDSALYFCASSPRGDRTDTQYFGPGTRLTVL.

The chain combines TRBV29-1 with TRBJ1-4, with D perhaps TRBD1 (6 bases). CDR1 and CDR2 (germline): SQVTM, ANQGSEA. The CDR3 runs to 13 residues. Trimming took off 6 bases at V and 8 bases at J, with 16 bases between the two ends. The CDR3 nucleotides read TGCAGCGTCACAGGGCCACGGAGGGAAAAACTGTTTTTT. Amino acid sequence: CSVTGPRREKLFF.

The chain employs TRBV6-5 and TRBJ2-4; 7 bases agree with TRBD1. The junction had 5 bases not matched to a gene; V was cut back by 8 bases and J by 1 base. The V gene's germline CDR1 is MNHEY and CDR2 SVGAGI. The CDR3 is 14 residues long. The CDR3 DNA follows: TGTGCCAGCGCAAAGGGGGCGGCCAAAAACATTCAGTACTTC. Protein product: CASAKGAAKNIQYF.

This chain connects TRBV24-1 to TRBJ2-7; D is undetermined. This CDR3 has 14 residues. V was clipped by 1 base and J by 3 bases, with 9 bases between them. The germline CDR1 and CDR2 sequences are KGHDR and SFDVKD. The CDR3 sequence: CATSDFKENYEQYF. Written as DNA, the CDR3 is TGTGCCACCAGTGATTTTAAGGAAAACTACGAGCAGTACTTC.

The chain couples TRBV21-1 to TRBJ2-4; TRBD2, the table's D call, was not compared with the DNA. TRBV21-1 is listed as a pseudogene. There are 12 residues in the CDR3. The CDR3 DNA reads TGTGCCAGCAGGGCGGACAAAAACATTCAGTACTTC. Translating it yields CASRADKNIQYF.

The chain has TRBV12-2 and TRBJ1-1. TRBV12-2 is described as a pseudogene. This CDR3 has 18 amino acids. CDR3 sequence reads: CASRLGFRVSELHTEAFF. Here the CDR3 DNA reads TGTGCAAGTCGCTTAGGCTTCCGGGTTTCTGAACTGCACACTGAAGCTTTCTTT.